This TCR beta chain was sequenced for a study of T-cell reconstitution after alpha-beta-depleted transplantation in children. The CDR3 covers 15 residues. Trimming at V came to 5 bases and at J to 7 bases, leaving 8 bases not matched to a gene. Germline V gene lookup returns CDR1 KGHDR and CDR2 SFDVKD. Researchers prepared the TCRbeta library using unique molecular identifiers, the study reports. TCRdb re-called the PCR reads with MiXCR, one entry per CDR3 protein. This table holds around 200,000 distinct CDR3 sequences, about 6.4% found once. The input for sequencing was PBMCs from the stem cell graft donor, taken from the stem cell graft. The clonotype was recovered from a human donor who donated a stem cell graft to a child with Wiskott-Aldrich syndrome. The chain joins TRBV24-1 to TRBJ2-1; 9 positions match TRBD2. The CDR3 bases are TGTGCCACCAGTGTTTTTCTAGCGGGAAAGAATGAGCAGTTCTTC. It yields the protein CATSVFLAGKNEQFF.